The clone carrying this T cell receptor beta chain appeared a single time. The ends lost 3 bases at V and 4 bases at J; junction bases unmatched: 5. The CDR3 contains 15 residues. From germline, CDR1 is SGHAT and CDR2 FQNNGV. Per the original methods: How many nucleated cells were present was estimated from reference gene primer amplification. Clones were sequenced by immunoSEQ multiplex PCR, and TCRdb holds only the in-frame ones, with some missing. Clone size and V and J calls were adopted from that table, with D and trimming inferred from the DNA. The sample has roughly 220,000 clones; under 90% are singletons. This entry comes from a study of blood T cell repertoires in COVID-19. Study-level information: Both acute and convalescent COVID-19 samples were obtained from the United States, Italy and Spain.

The rearrangement joins TRBV11-2 to TRBJ2-5; TRBD2 matches 10 bases. The source material was peripheral blood. This sequence was found in a man at least 80 years old with acute or convalescent COVID-19. The CDR3 loop reads CASSFLAGGRETQYF. CDR3 nucleotide sequence: TGTGCCAGCAGCTTCTTAGCGGGAGGACGAGAGACCCAGTACTTC. The full variable domain, with the rest looked up from reference TRBV11-2 and TRBJ2-5, is EAGVAQSPRYKIIEKRQSVAFWCNPISGHATLYWYQQILGQGPKLLIQFQNNGVVDDSQLPKDRFSAERLKGVDSTLKIQPAKLEDSAVYLCASSFLAGGRETQYFGPGTRLLVL.